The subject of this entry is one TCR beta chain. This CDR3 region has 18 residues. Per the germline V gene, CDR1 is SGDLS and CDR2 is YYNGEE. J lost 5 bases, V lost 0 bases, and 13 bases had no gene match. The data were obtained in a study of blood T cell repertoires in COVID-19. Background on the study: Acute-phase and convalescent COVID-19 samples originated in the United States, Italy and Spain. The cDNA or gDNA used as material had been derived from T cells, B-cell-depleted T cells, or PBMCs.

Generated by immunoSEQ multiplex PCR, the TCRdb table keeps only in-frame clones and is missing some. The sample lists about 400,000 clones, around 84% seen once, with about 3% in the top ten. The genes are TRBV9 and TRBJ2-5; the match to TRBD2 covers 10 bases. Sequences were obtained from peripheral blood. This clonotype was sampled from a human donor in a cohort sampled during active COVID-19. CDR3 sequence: CASSVAVKERGGLETQYF. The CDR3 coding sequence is TGTGCCAGCAGCGTAGCTGTTAAGGAGCGGGGGGGCCTGGAGACCCAGTACTTC.